This is a list of T cell receptor beta chains from one sample in a study of technical replicates of blood from a handful of donors. Method: immunoSEQ multiplex PCR; TCRdb's copy keeps in-frame clones and lacks some. The sample holds approximately 75,000 clones, around 97% seen once. Specimen: T cells isolated from PBMCs. The receptors come from a human donor in good health. Each CDR3 is given with its conserved first and last residue. A D gene is named only where the DNA matches it firmly. Size is stated for part of the rows, as once, few or many counts, or as a class when the clone is expanded.

cdr3_aa cdr3_nt d_call j_call clone_size v_call
CASSPWDSYNEQFF TGTGCCAGCAGCCCCTGGGACTCTTACAATGAGCAGTTCTTC NA TRBJ2-1 NA TRBV7-3
CSVELGGNTEAFF TGCAGCGTTGAGTTGGGGGGGAACACTGAAGCTTTCTTT NA TRBJ1-1 NA TRBV29-1
CASSYSEGQAYGYTF TGTGCCAGCAGTTACTCGGAGGGGCAGGCCTATGGCTACACCTTC NA TRBJ1-2 NA TRBV6-5
CASSVGGGNSYEKLFF TGTGCCAGCAGCGTAGGAGGAGGGAATAGTTATGAAAAACTGTTTTTT NA TRBJ1-4 NA TRBV9
CASSSGGETQYF TGTGCCAGCAGCTCTGGGGGGGAGACCCAGTACTTC NA TRBJ2-5 once TRBV13
CASSLVAGNEQFF TGTGCCAGCAGCTTAGTAGCCGGGAATGAGCAGTTCTTC NA TRBJ2-1 NA TRBV7-2
CASSMGQDSLYEQYF TGTGCCAGTAGTATGGGACAGGACTCACTCTACGAGCAGTACTTC TRBD1 TRBJ2-7 NA TRBV19
CASMMNLREVQQETQYF TGTGCCAGCATGATGAATTTAAGGGAGGTCCAACAAGAGACCCAGTACTTC NA TRBJ2-5 NA TRBV27
CASRATVQALEAFF TGTGCCAGCAGGGCGACAGTTCAAGCCCTAGAAGCTTTCTTT NA TRBJ1-1 NA TRBV2
CASNPGQGSYEQYF TGTGCCAGTAATCCGGGACAGGGTTCCTACGAGCAGTACTTC TRBD1 TRBJ2-7 NA TRBV19
CASSLGQGGVYEQYF TGTGCCAGCAGCTTAGGACAGGGAGGGGTTTACGAGCAGTACTTC NA TRBJ2-7 NA TRBV5-5
CASSKFRGLDF TGTGCCAGCTCCAAGTTCAGGGGCCTAGACTTC NA TRBJ2-7 NA TRBV2
CASSQGGNQPQHF TGTGCCAGCAGTCAGGGGGGCAATCAGCCCCAGCATTTT TRBD1 TRBJ1-5 NA TRBV6-6
CASRMDRILEAFF TGTGCCAGTAGGATGGACAGAATATTAGAAGCTTTCTTT NA TRBJ1-1 NA TRBV19
CASSINLGLRQYF TGTGCCAGTAGTATCAACCTCGGTTTACGGCAGTACTTC NA TRBJ2-7 NA TRBV19
CASSKGTEAFF TGTGCCAGCAGCAAGGGGACTGAAGCTTTCTTT NA TRBJ1-1 NA TRBV28
CASSIPTGNTGELFF TGTGCCAGCAGCATACCCACAGGGAACACCGGGGAGCTGTTTTTT NA TRBJ2-2 NA TRBV5-4
CASSWGDSDTQYF TGTGCCAGTAGTTGGGGGGATTCAGATACGCAGTATTTT NA TRBJ2-3 NA TRBV19
CATTGTGDRLGNGYTF TGTGCCACTACCGGGACAGGGGATCGTTTAGGCAATGGCTACACCTTC TRBD1 TRBJ1-2 NA TRBV6-4